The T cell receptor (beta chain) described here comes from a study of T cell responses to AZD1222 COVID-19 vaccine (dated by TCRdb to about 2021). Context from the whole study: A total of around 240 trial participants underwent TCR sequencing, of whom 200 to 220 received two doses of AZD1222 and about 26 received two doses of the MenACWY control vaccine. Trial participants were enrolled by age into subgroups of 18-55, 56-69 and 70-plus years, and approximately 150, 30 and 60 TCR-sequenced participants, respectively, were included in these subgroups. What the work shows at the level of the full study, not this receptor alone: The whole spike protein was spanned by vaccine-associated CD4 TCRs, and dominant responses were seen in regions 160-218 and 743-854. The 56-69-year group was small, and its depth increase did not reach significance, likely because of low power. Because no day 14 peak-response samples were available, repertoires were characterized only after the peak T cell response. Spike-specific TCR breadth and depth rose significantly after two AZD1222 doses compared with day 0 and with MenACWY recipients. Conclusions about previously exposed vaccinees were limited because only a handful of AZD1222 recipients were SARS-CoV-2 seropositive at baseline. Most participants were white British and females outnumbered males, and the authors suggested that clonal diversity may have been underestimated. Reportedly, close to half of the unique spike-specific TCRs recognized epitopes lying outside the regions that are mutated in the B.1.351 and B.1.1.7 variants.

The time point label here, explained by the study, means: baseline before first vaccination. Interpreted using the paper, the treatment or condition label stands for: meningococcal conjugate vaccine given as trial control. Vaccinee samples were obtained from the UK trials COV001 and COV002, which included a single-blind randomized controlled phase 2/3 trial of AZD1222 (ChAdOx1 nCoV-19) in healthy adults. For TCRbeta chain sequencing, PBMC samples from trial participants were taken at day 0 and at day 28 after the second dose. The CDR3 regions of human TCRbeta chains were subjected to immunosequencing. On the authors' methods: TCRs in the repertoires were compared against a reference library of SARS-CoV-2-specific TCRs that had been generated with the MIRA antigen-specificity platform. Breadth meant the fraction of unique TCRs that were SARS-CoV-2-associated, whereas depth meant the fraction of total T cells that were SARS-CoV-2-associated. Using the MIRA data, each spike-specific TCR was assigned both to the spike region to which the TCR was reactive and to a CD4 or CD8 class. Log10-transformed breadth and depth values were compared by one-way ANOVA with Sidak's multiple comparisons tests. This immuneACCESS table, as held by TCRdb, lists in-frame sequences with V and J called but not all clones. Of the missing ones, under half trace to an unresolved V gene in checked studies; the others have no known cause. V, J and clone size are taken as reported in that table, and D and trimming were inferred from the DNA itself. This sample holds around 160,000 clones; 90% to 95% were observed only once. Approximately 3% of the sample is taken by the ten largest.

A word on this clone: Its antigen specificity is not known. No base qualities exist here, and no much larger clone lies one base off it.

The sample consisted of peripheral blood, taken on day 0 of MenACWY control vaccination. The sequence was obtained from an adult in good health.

The DNA sequence reads TGTGCCAGTAGTCACCCCGGCGATACGGATGAGCAGTTCTTC. This gives the protein CASSHPGDTDEQFF. The chain uses TRBV19 and TRBJ2-1; the D gene cannot be named for sure. The CDR3 starts with the cysteine, ends with the phenylalanine, and has 14 residues. The retained sequence is limited to the CDR3, 42 bases, with the frame set at the first base. V is reduced by 5 bases and J by 8 bases, leaving a spacing of 16 bases between them. From a lookup of the germline V gene (reference sequence), CDR1 and CDR2 are LNHDA and SQIVND.